This T cell receptor beta chain was observed in a study of blood T cell repertoires in COVID-19. Looking at the study overall: Italy, Spain and the United States were the sources of the convalescent and acute COVID-19 samples. T cells, B-cell-depleted T cells, or PBMCs provided the cDNA or gDNA that served as material.

There are 17 residues in the CDR3. CDR1 and CDR2 (germline): LGHDT, YNNKEL (reference sequence). Trimming at V came to 1 base and at J to 6 bases, leaving 11 bases not matched to a gene. Profiled with immunoSEQ multiplex PCR; TCRdb holds only in-frame clones, not every one. Altogether about 170,000 clones are present, more than 85% being singletons, with the ten largest covering over 7%. The specimen was peripheral blood. This chain links TRBV3-1 (or the pseudogene TRBV3-2) with TRBJ2-1; TRBD1 aligns across 8 bases. The receptor's source is a woman at least 80 years old in a cohort sampled during active or convalescent COVID-19. The CDR3 loop is CASSQVTGRGPSNEQFF. In nucleotides, the CDR3 is TGTGCCAGCAGCCAAGTCACCGGCAGGGGGCCGAGCAATGAGCAGTTCTTC.